The present entry profiles one T cell receptor beta chain with its context. No antigen is known for it. This sample is drawn from a study of cytomegalovirus exposure and HLA in healthy donors. Study-wide background: Membership in the Caucasian-associated ancestry cluster was found for about four fifths of 398 genotyped donors.

The ends lost 7 bases at V and 8 bases at J; junction bases unmatched: 4. This CDR3 is 13 amino acids long. The germline CDR1 and CDR2 sequences are MNHEY and SVGAGI. It was with 60 Vbeta and 13 Jbeta primers that the PCR ran. Data came from immunoSEQ multiplex PCR; TCRdb stores just in-frame clones and leaves some out. The sample lists about 75,000 clones, 70% to 85% occurring once. Whole-study results and caveats: Later analysis identified a missense DCLRE1C variant that was linked to TCR beta V- and J-gene trimming. Clonal expansion was found to be greater in HLA-associated TCR beta chains than in equally common others in a later analysis.

The source material was PBMCs. This clonotype was obtained from a man between 70 and 80 years old in good health and CMV-seropositive. The rearrangement joins TRBV6-5 to TRBJ1-6; 8 bases fit TRBD1. In nucleotides, the CDR3 is TGTGCCAGCAAAGGACAGGGATATTCACCCCTCCACTTT. Translated: CASKGQGYSPLHF.